The source of this T cell receptor beta chain is a study of identical twins. Findings and limits, study-wide: Researchers caution that invariant MAIT and iNKT cells could partly confound zero-insertion analyses.

With respect to this clonotype: Its antigen remains unknown.

All donors were healthy Caucasians. The germline V gene encodes CDR1 KGHSH and CDR2 LQKENI. There are 15 residues in the CDR3. J gave up 3 bases and V 5 bases, and 3 bases lay outside the gene matches. MiXCR was run by TCRdb on the 5' RACE reads, yielding one entry per CDR3 protein. Counted here are approximately 1.8 million distinct CDR3 sequences, less than 40% occurring once; the ten biggest clones make up about 0.27%. The receptor was derived from a newborn girl in good health. This chain connects TRBV18 to TRBJ2-5, with TRBD2 matching over 13 bases. Sequencing input: cord blood. The CDR3 DNA sequence: TGTGCCAGCTCAACGGGACTAGCGGGAAAAGAGACCCAGTACTTC. Protein product: CASSTGLAGKETQYF.